This TCR beta chain is from a study of T cells in Graves' hyperthyroidism and ophthalmopathy. Study context: At the time of initial diagnosis and before any treatment, peripheral blood was collected. Study results and caveats: The model predicted ophthalmopathy a median approximately 6 months before onset.

Regions amplified from RNA transcripts were the TCR beta CDR3 regions. Carried out on the TCR CDR3, a first-round RT-PCR used the HTBI primer set. TCRdb re-derived calls from the multiplex PCR reads in MiXCR, one entry per CDR3 protein. The sample has 660,000 or so distinct CDR3 sequences, less than 25% seen once; the top ten hold roughly a third. This clonotype has just a few counts. Its specificity is not known. Trimming removed 2 bases at V and 2 bases at J, with 12 bases between. The germline gives CDR1 MNHEY, CDR2 SVGAGI. The CDR3 is 15 amino acids. Exclusions: uncontrolled infection, other autoimmune disease, pregnancy, lactation. PBMCs were derived from around 10 ml fresh peripheral blood.

The gene calls are TRBV6-5 and TRBJ2-5; D unresolved. The clonotype originates from a man aged 25-40 years with Graves' ophthalmopathy. The sample comprised blood. CDR3 in amino acids: CASSYPWTEQETQYF. CDR3 in DNA: TGTGCCAGCAGTTACCCCTGGACGGAGCAAGAGACCCAGTACTTC.